Listed below are T cell receptor beta chains from one sample, sequenced in a study of T-cell reconstitution after alpha-beta-depleted transplantation in children. TCRdb re-analysed the PCR reads in MiXCR, keeping a single row per CDR3 protein. Of some 70,000 distinct CDR3 sequences listed, 4.9% are singletons. The sample was PBMCs, mostly from graft donor cells, taken 180 days after TCRalphabeta/CD19-depleted stem cell transplant. These receptors were taken from a boy under two years old who had a stem cell transplant for acute myeloid leukemia, so the T cells may come from the graft donor. CDR3s include the opening cysteine and the closing phenylalanine or tryptophan. The order of the fields is D gene, clone size, V gene, J gene, CDR3 DNA, CDR3 protein. The D gene is left open where the match is weak. Part of the rows lack a size; the others show once, few, many or a class for expanded clones.

d_gene: .; abundance: many; v_gene: TRBV12-3/TRBV12-4; j_gene: TRBJ2-1; CDR3nt: TGTGCCAGCAGCCCTCCGGGTGCCTACAATGAGCAGTTCTTC; CDR3aa: CASSPPGAYNEQFF
d_gene: .; abundance: .; v_gene: TRBV4-2; j_gene: TRBJ1-1; CDR3nt: TGTGCCATCCGCCCCGGGATCCACTCTGAAGCTTTCTTT; CDR3aa: CAIRPGIHSEAFF
d_gene: TRBD2; abundance: many; v_gene: TRBV7-9; j_gene: TRBJ2-1; CDR3nt: TGTGCCAGCAGTCGGGCCCTAGCGGGGGTTGAGCAGTTCTTC; CDR3aa: CASSRALAGVEQFF
d_gene: TRBD2; abundance: .; v_gene: TRBV2; j_gene: TRBJ2-1; CDR3nt: TGTACCTGCAGTCTACCGACCAGGGGTCGCGGGGGGGACAATGAGCAGTTCTTC; CDR3aa: CTCSLPTRGRGGDNEQFF
d_gene: .; abundance: many; v_gene: TRBV6-5; j_gene: TRBJ1-4; CDR3nt: TGTGCCAGCCGTAGGACGGCGGCGTCTGAAAAACTGTTTTTT; CDR3aa: CASRRTAASEKLFF
d_gene: .; abundance: many; v_gene: TRBV5-6; j_gene: TRBJ2-5; CDR3nt: TGTGCCAGCAGCTTTCTCAGGACGGGGGAGACCCAGTACTTC; CDR3aa: CASSFLRTGETQYF
d_gene: .; abundance: few; v_gene: TRBV5-6; j_gene: TRBJ1-2; CDR3nt: TGTGCCAGCGGCCCCAGGGGCCTCGCTAACTATGGCTACACCTTC; CDR3aa: CASGPRGLANYGYTF
d_gene: TRBD2; abundance: many; v_gene: TRBV20-1; j_gene: TRBJ2-1; CDR3nt: TGCAGTGCTGGCCCGGGACTAGCGGCATACAATGAGCAGTTCTTC; CDR3aa: CSAGPGLAAYNEQFF
d_gene: TRBD1; abundance: many; v_gene: TRBV7-9; j_gene: TRBJ2-1; CDR3nt: TGTGCCAGCAGCCTACGGGACAGGGGTCCCAGCTCCTACAATGAGCAGTTCTTC; CDR3aa: CASSLRDRGPSSYNEQFF
d_gene: .; abundance: .; v_gene: TRBV7-3; j_gene: TRBJ1-1; CDR3nt: TGTGCCAGCAGCTTAAAGGAAATGTTTGGCGTAACCTCGAACACTGAAGCTTTCTTT; CDR3aa: CASSLKEMFGVTSNTEAFF
d_gene: TRBD2; abundance: many; v_gene: TRBV7-7; j_gene: TRBJ2-1; CDR3nt: TGTGCCAGCAGCCACCCCGGACTAGCCGACAAGTTCTTC; CDR3aa: CASSHPGLADKFF
d_gene: .; abundance: many; v_gene: TRBV19; j_gene: TRBJ1-1; CDR3nt: TGTGCCAGTAGTATCTCCAGGCCGAACACTGAAGCTTTCTTT; CDR3aa: CASSISRPNTEAFF
d_gene: .; abundance: many; v_gene: TRBV11-2; j_gene: TRBJ2-5; CDR3nt: TGTGCCAGCAGCTACCACCGGGAGACCCAGTACTTC; CDR3aa: CASSYHRETQYF
d_gene: .; abundance: many; v_gene: TRBV20-1; j_gene: TRBJ2-7; CDR3nt: TGCAGTGCTAGAGTTCAGGGTCGGGGTACGCACGAGCAGTACTTC; CDR3aa: CSARVQGRGTHEQYF
d_gene: TRBD1; abundance: many; v_gene: TRBV20-1; j_gene: TRBJ1-1; CDR3nt: TGCAGTGCTAGGGGGACAGGGAGCATGAACACTGAAGCTTTCTTT; CDR3aa: CSARGTGSMNTEAFF
d_gene: TRBD2; abundance: many; v_gene: TRBV29-1; j_gene: TRBJ2-7; CDR3nt: TGCAGCGTCCTTAGCGGGGGCTCCTACGAGCAGTACTTC; CDR3aa: CSVLSGGSYEQYF
d_gene: TRBD2; abundance: many; v_gene: TRBV6-5; j_gene: TRBJ2-1; CDR3nt: TGTGCCAGCAGCCTGGCCGGGACTAGTGCCTACAATGAGCAGTTCTTC; CDR3aa: CASSLAGTSAYNEQFF
d_gene: TRBD1; abundance: many; v_gene: TRBV12-3/TRBV12-4; j_gene: TRBJ2-1; CDR3nt: TGTGCCAGCAGTAATGACAGGGGGACGAATGAGCAGTTCTTC; CDR3aa: CASSNDRGTNEQFF
d_gene: .; abundance: many; v_gene: TRBV24-1; j_gene: TRBJ2-1; CDR3nt: TGTGCCACCAGTGCCCAGCGGAAAAACTACAATGAGCAGTTCTTC; CDR3aa: CATSAQRKNYNEQFF
d_gene: .; abundance: .; v_gene: TRBV27; j_gene: TRBJ2-2; CDR3nt: TGTGCCAGCAGTTTATTTGGTCGCAACACCGGGGAGCTGTTTTTT; CDR3aa: CASSLFGRNTGELFF
d_gene: .; abundance: many; v_gene: TRBV10-3; j_gene: TRBJ2-1; CDR3nt: TGTGCCATCAGTGAGTCGAATTTGTACAATGAGCAGTTCTTC; CDR3aa: CAISESNLYNEQFF
d_gene: .; abundance: many; v_gene: TRBV6-5; j_gene: TRBJ1-2; CDR3nt: TGTGCCAGCAGTTACTCTTGGCAGAGTGGCTACACCTTC; CDR3aa: CASSYSWQSGYTF
d_gene: .; abundance: many; v_gene: TRBV6-5; j_gene: TRBJ2-7; CDR3nt: TGTGCCAGCAGTTACGACAGCTCCTACGAGCAGTACTTC; CDR3aa: CASSYDSSYEQYF
d_gene: .; abundance: .; v_gene: TRBV4-2; j_gene: TRBJ1-4; CDR3nt: TGTGCCAGCGGCCCTGGGCTCCGGGGGGAAAAACTGTTTTTT; CDR3aa: CASGPGLRGEKLFF
d_gene: .; abundance: many; v_gene: TRBV20-1; j_gene: TRBJ1-5; CDR3nt: TGCAGTGCTAGAGATTTAGGGGAAGGAAATCAGCCCCAGCATTTT; CDR3aa: CSARDLGEGNQPQHF
d_gene: .; abundance: medium-sized; v_gene: TRBV2; j_gene: TRBJ1-4; CDR3nt: TGTGCCAGCAGGGGGCGGAATGAAAAACTGTTTTTT; CDR3aa: CASRGRNEKLFF
d_gene: TRBD1; abundance: many; v_gene: TRBV7-2; j_gene: TRBJ1-2; CDR3nt: TGTGCCAGCAGCTTCCGGGACAGGGTCTATGGCTACACCTTC; CDR3aa: CASSFRDRVYGYTF
d_gene: .; abundance: many; v_gene: TRBV10-3; j_gene: TRBJ1-5; CDR3nt: TGTGCCATCAGTGGGCAGGGAGGCCAGCCCCAGCATTTT; CDR3aa: CAISGQGGQPQHF
d_gene: TRBD1; abundance: many; v_gene: TRBV11-2; j_gene: TRBJ1-4; CDR3nt: TGTGCCAGCAGCTTATATTTGGCCGGGACAGGGGGTGAAAAACTGTTTTTT; CDR3aa: CASSLYLAGTGGEKLFF
d_gene: .; abundance: many; v_gene: TRBV5-1; j_gene: TRBJ2-5; CDR3nt: TGCGCCAGCAGCTTGGTGACAGCACAAGAGACCCAGTACTTC; CDR3aa: CASSLVTAQETQYF
d_gene: .; abundance: many; v_gene: TRBV5-5; j_gene: TRBJ2-3; CDR3nt: TGTGCCAGCAGCTTGCCACCCCTAAACCGTGGGGGCAGTCTCCGGGATACGCAGTATTTT; CDR3aa: CASSLPPLNRGGSLRDTQYF
d_gene: TRBD2; abundance: many; v_gene: TRBV29-1; j_gene: TRBJ2-5; CDR3nt: TGCAGCGTTGGTTCCGTAGCGGGGGCCCTCGGAGAGACCCAGTACTTC; CDR3aa: CSVGSVAGALGETQYF
d_gene: .; abundance: many; v_gene: TRBV3-1; j_gene: TRBJ2-1; CDR3nt: TGTGCCAGCAGCCTCGAGGGCTCTGAGCAGTTCTTC; CDR3aa: CASSLEGSEQFF
d_gene: TRBD1; abundance: many; v_gene: TRBV13; j_gene: TRBJ1-4; CDR3nt: TGTGCCAGCAGCTACAACAGGGGGCGGGATGAAAAACTGTTTTTT; CDR3aa: CASSYNRGRDEKLFF
d_gene: .; abundance: many; v_gene: TRBV20-1; j_gene: TRBJ2-7; CDR3nt: TGCAGTGCTAGAAGGGGCTCCTACGAGCAGTACTTC; CDR3aa: CSARRGSYEQYF
d_gene: TRBD1; abundance: many; v_gene: TRBV15; j_gene: TRBJ1-6; CDR3nt: TGTGCCACCAGCAGAGATGTGGGGACAGCCTATAATTCACCCCTCCACTTT; CDR3aa: CATSRDVGTAYNSPLHF
d_gene: .; abundance: many; v_gene: TRBV12-3/TRBV12-4; j_gene: TRBJ1-2; CDR3nt: TGTGCCAGCAGTTTAGGGGCTCAAGTTTTCTATGGCTACACCTTC; CDR3aa: CASSLGAQVFYGYTF
d_gene: TRBD1; abundance: many; v_gene: TRBV29-1; j_gene: TRBJ1-6; CDR3nt: TGCAGCGTAAGGACAGGATGGAATTCACCCCTCCACTTT; CDR3aa: CSVRTGWNSPLHF
d_gene: TRBD2; abundance: many; v_gene: TRBV12-3/TRBV12-4; j_gene: TRBJ2-1; CDR3nt: TGTGCCAGCAGCCTCGGGGGGGTGACCTACAATGAGCAGTTCTTC; CDR3aa: CASSLGGVTYNEQFF
d_gene: .; abundance: many; v_gene: TRBV12-3/TRBV12-4; j_gene: TRBJ1-1; CDR3nt: TGTGCCAGCATCGTGGGGAACACTGAAGCTTTCTTT; CDR3aa: CASIVGNTEAFF
d_gene: TRBD2; abundance: many; v_gene: TRBV20-1; j_gene: TRBJ2-3; CDR3nt: TGCAGTGCTTTCCCTGGGGGGGGTCGGACAGATACGCAGTATTTT; CDR3aa: CSAFPGGGRTDTQYF
d_gene: TRBD1; abundance: .; v_gene: TRBV12-3/TRBV12-4; j_gene: TRBJ2-7; CDR3nt: TGTGCCATCACTCAAATGAGGGCCAGAACAGGGGCGTTTTACGAGCAGTACTTC; CDR3aa: CAITQMRARTGAFYEQYF
d_gene: TRBD2; abundance: many; v_gene: TRBV28; j_gene: TRBJ2-3; CDR3nt: TGTGCCAGTCAGAAGGCGGGGGGGATCGATACGCAGTATTTT; CDR3aa: CASQKAGGIDTQYF
d_gene: .; abundance: many; v_gene: TRBV2; j_gene: TRBJ2-2; CDR3nt: TGTGCCAGCAGTGGCCAGAGGACAACCGGGGAGCTGTTTTTT; CDR3aa: CASSGQRTTGELFF
d_gene: .; abundance: many; v_gene: TRBV6-6; j_gene: TRBJ2-2; CDR3nt: TGTGCCAGCAGTTCCCCCACTGGCGCGGAGCTGTTTTTT; CDR3aa: CASSSPTGAELFF
d_gene: TRBD2; abundance: many; v_gene: TRBV3-1; j_gene: TRBJ2-3; CDR3nt: TGTGCCAGCAGCCAGAGCGGGGGGGCCAGGAATACGCAGTATTTT; CDR3aa: CASSQSGGARNTQYF
d_gene: .; abundance: many; v_gene: TRBV9; j_gene: TRBJ2-1; CDR3nt: TGTGCCAGCAGCGTAGGGGACAATGAGCAGTTCTTC; CDR3aa: CASSVGDNEQFF
d_gene: .; abundance: many; v_gene: TRBV7-9; j_gene: TRBJ1-5; CDR3nt: TGTGCCAGCAGCTTAGACAGCCGCAATCAGCCCCAGCATTTT; CDR3aa: CASSLDSRNQPQHF
d_gene: TRBD1; abundance: many; v_gene: TRBV10-3; j_gene: TRBJ2-5; CDR3nt: TGTGCCATCAGTGAGTCGAGCCCGGGGACAGGGGACTGGAACCAGTACTTC; CDR3aa: CAISESSPGTGDWNQYF
d_gene: .; abundance: .; v_gene: TRBV6-1; j_gene: TRBJ2-3; CDR3nt: TGTGCCAGCAGCCGAGGGTGGACCACAGATACGCAGTATTTT; CDR3aa: CASSRGWTTDTQYF
d_gene: .; abundance: .; v_gene: TRBV2; j_gene: TRBJ2-3; CDR3nt: TGTGCCAGCAGTGAGGGGCGGGGTAGCACAGATACGCAGTATTTT; CDR3aa: CASSEGRGSTDTQYF